This TCR beta chain was sequenced in a study of CXCR3-negative and CXCR3-positive naive CD8 T cells. The authors prepared UMI-labeled TRB cDNA libraries by 5' RACE. For each CDR3 protein, TCRdb gives one entry from its re-call of the 5' RACE reads, without DNA. Here the sample table reports about 130,000 distinct CDR3 sequences. Details on this clonotype: Its specificity is unknown.

Study-wide results and limits: CD5 surface expression was similar among naive subsets, and TCR strength was estimated by inference from TRB CDR3 properties. Comparison of naive CXCR3-negative and CXCR3-positive cells revealed similar TRBV-TRBJ usage, while memory cells differed. CXCR3 levels fell partly with cryopreservation; most assays relied on fresh PBMCs.

The sequence was collected from a human donor in good health. Some clones in this sample may be carry-over from other donors' samples. Sequenced: naive CXCR3- CD8+ T cells from blood. Subset defined: CD45RO-CCR7+CD27+CD95- naive CD8+ T cells lacking CXCR3 (TNR3-).

The CDR3 region is CSARDTGTSGRGYEQFF. The genes are TRBV20-1 and TRBJ2-1; the TCRdb D gene call, TRBD2, has no DNA to confirm it. Germline CDR1 is DFQATT and CDR2 is SNEGSKA (reference sequence). The CDR3 loop spans 17 amino acids.